This T cell receptor (beta chain) originates from a study of beta chain features in type 1 diabetes. The purity of all sorted populations exceeded 98%. The entirety of the isolated RNA underwent reverse transcription, so expressed TCRB transcripts were sequenced. The repertoire was sequenced with immunoSEQ multiplex PCR; TCRdb's copy has only in-frame clones and lacks some. The table lists some 150,000 clones, about 44% of them singletons, with roughly 0.43% in the top ten. Trimming took 4 bases from V and 6 from J; bases not matched to a gene: 9. The germline CDR1 and CDR2 sequences are SGHNT and YYREEE (reference sequence). This CDR3 is built from 16 residues.

The chain recombines TRBV5-4 with TRBJ2-2; 10 nucleotides agree with TRBD1. Sequencing used Tregs from blood. The TCR sequence derives from a man aged 18 to 30 in good health. This CDR3 is CASSATGQGRPGELFF. The CDR3 nucleotides read TGTGCCAGCAGCGCCACGGGACAGGGGAGGCCCGGGGAGCTGTTTTTT.